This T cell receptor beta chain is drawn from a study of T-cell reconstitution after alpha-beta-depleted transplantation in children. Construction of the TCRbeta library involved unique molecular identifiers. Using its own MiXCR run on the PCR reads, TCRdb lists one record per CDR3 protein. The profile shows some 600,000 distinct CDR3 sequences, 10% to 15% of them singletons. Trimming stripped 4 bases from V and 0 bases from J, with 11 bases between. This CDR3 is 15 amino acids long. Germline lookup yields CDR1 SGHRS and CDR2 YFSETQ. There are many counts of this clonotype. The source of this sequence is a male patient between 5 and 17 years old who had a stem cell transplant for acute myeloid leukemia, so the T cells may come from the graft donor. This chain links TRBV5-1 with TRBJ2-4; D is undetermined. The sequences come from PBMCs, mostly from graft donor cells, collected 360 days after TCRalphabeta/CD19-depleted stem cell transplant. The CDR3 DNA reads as TGCGCCAGCAGCCTCCGACCGGTAGCCAAAAACATTCAGTACTTC. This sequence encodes CASSLRPVAKNIQYF.